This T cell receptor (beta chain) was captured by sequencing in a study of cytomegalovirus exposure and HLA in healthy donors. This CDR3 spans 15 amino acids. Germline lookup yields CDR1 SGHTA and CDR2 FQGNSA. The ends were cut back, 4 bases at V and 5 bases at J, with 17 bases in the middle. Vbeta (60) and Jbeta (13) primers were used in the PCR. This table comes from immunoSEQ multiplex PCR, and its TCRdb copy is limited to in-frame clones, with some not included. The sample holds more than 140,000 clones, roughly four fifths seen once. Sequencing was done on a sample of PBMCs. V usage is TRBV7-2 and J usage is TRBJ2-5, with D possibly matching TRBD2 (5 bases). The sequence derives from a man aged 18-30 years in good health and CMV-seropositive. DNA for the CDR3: TGTGCCAGCAGCTCGCCCCTGGCTAGGGAGGAGACCCAGTACTTC. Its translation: CASSSPLAREETQYF.